Listed below are T cell receptor beta chains from one sample, sequenced in a study of cytomegalovirus exposure and HLA in healthy donors. Clones were read by immunoSEQ multiplex PCR, and TCRdb kept only the in-frame ones, dropping some. The data show 200,000 to 250,000 clones, 82% seen once. Sequences were obtained from PBMCs. These receptors all come from a woman aged 35 to 49 in good health and CMV-seropositive. Both conserved end residues are trimmed from each CDR3. Fields, in order: V gene, J gene, CDR3 protein.

V: TRBV7-9; J: TRBJ1-2; CDR3: ASSSRPGQGLGGYT
V: TRBV30; J: .; CDR3: AWSVLGAGGYEQY
V: TRBV2; J: TRBJ2-7; CDR3: ASRVEINEQY
V: TRBV11-2; J: TRBJ2-1; CDR3: ASSIPRTSGPFYNEQF
V: TRBV7-9; J: TRBJ2-7; CDR3: ASSLGAGGPYEQY
V: TRBV13; J: TRBJ1-6; CDR3: ASSLAGTGMNSPLH
V: TRBV19; J: TRBJ2-7; CDR3: ASSVRTGPNYEQY
V: TRBV7-2; J: TRBJ2-3; CDR3: ASAIADTQY
V: TRBV4-2; J: TRBJ1-6; CDR3: ASSQDLAPFTGFNSPLH
V: TRBV9; J: TRBJ2-2; CDR3: ASSVVTSSGELF
V: TRBV5-1; J: TRBJ1-1; CDR3: ASSPDKANIEAF
V: TRBV9; J: TRBJ1-2; CDR3: ASSVGQGYGYGYT
V: TRBV9; J: TRBJ2-3; CDR3: ASSVASGGDTQY
V: TRBV6-5; J: TRBJ2-1; CDR3: ASSYAGGGPFNEQF
V: TRBV5-6; J: TRBJ2-7; CDR3: ASRSEGSGAREQY
V: TRBV5-4; J: TRBJ1-1; CDR3: ASSPQTAMNTEAF
V: TRBV28; J: TRBJ1-2; CDR3: ALIANYGYT
V: TRBV7-2; J: TRBJ1-5; CDR3: ASSEITGKQPQH
V: TRBV4-1; J: TRBJ2-5; CDR3: ASSSGRGGYQETQY
V: TRBV30; J: TRBJ2-7; CDR3: AWCTGGSYEQY
V: TRBV19; J: TRBJ1-2; CDR3: ASTIGTGVGNGYT
V: TRBV5-1; J: TRBJ2-7; CDR3: ASSLGGRESYEQY
V: TRBV11-2; J: TRBJ1-3; CDR3: ASSFAGAGNTIY
V: TRBV5-6; J: TRBJ1-5; CDR3: ASSLFGTPQH
V: TRBV9; J: TRBJ2-2; CDR3: ASSVRGLTGELF
V: TRBV30; J: TRBJ1-2; CDR3: AWSATRIPNYGYT